The clone carrying this TCR beta chain was seen a single time. Germline V gene sequence: CDR1 SGHAT, CDR2 FQNNGV. V lost 4 bases to trimming and J lost 0 bases, with 16 bases between them. CDR3 length: 18 residues. The record originates from a study of control samples from healthy donors and cancer patients. Sequenced by immunoSEQ multiplex PCR; TCRdb stores in-frame clones only, minus some. The repertoire holds about 110,000 clones, with roughly 91% as singletons. The rearrangement links TRBV11-2 to TRBJ2-6; D ambiguous. The source of this sequence is a woman aged 45-65 years in good health. Input material: blood. CDR3 protein: CASSSVRPVVSGANVLTF. The CDR3 DNA sequence: TGTGCCAGCAGCTCCGTAAGGCCTGTCGTCTCTGGGGCCAACGTCCTGACTTTC.